This is a list of T cell receptor beta chains from one sample in a study of CXCR3-negative and CXCR3-positive naive CD8 T cells. Each CDR3 protein gets one entry in TCRdb, which reprocessed the 5' RACE reads and gives no DNA. The sample's table shows about 5,200 distinct CDR3 sequences. What was sequenced was naive CXCR3- CD8+ T cells from blood. The source of these receptors is a human donor in good health. Some clones in this sample may be carry-over from other donors' samples. Each CDR3 is given with its conserved first and last residue. Fields, in order: clone size, V gene, J gene, CDR3 protein. The size field is filled for only some rows; it gives once, few, many or a size class.

>-|TRBV7-8|TRBJ1-2
CASSLGGGNGYTF
>-|TRBV4-1|TRBJ2-7
CASSPRGAAYEQYF
>medium-sized|TRBV5-1|TRBJ1-1
CASSITGGTEAFF
>medium-sized|TRBV13|TRBJ2-1
CASQTSEGEQFF
>-|TRBV19|TRBJ2-1
CASSGGLSNEQFF
>medium-sized|TRBV28|TRBJ2-7
CASSIGTAIHYEQYF
>large|TRBV2|TRBJ1-6
CASSDAGLNSPLHF
>-|TRBV2|TRBJ2-7
CASTLRGTPSEQYF
>-|TRBV7-8|TRBJ2-7
CASRGRSYEQYF
>medium-sized|TRBV5-5|TRBJ2-3
CASSLLAGALSTDTQYF
>-|TRBV27|TRBJ2-7
CASSLVGGGNEQYF
>-|TRBV29-1|TRBJ2-7
CSVVGRAYEQYF
>-|TRBV6-5|TRBJ1-1
CATLDRSTSRTEAFF
>-|TRBV10-3|TRBJ2-4
CAISDKVKNIQYF
>-|TRBV20-1|TRBJ2-7
CSARDELASYEQYF
>-|TRBV5-5|TRBJ1-3
CASSRDSTSGNTIYF
>-|TRBV7-9|TRBJ2-7
CASSPGTGPLREQYF
>-|TRBV27|TRBJ2-4
CASSYTGAKNIQYF
>medium-sized|TRBV2|TRBJ2-1
CASSSSRWFSPQDEQFF
>large|TRBV23-1|TRBJ1-5
CASLQFNQPQHF
>-|TRBV20-1|TRBJ2-1
CSASLREIYNEQFF
>medium-sized|TRBV7-2|TRBJ1-2
CASSRIVSGDTTKRNYGYTF
>-|TRBV7-9|TRBJ2-3
CASSLPSGRGSDTDTQYF
>medium-sized|TRBV7-8|TRBJ2-7
CASSVPLGQGATYEQYF
>-|TRBV10-3|TRBJ2-7
CAISETSIAYEQYF
>-|TRBV6-2/TRBV6-3|TRBJ2-1
CASSHDSYNEQFF
>medium-sized|TRBV19|TRBJ2-7
CASGVYGGDEQYF
>large|TRBV12-3/TRBV12-4|TRBJ2-5
CASSRRGTPPLQYF
>-|TRBV4-3|TRBJ2-7
CASSQGFAGYEQYF
>large|TRBV6-1|TRBJ1-3
CASSEARFTESGNTIYF
>-|TRBV7-9|TRBJ2-1
CASSLGVNEQFF
>medium-sized|TRBV29-1|TRBJ2-1
CSGDSRSYNEQFF
>-|TRBV21-1|TRBJ2-1
CASSKERGSVDNEQFF
>-|TRBV10-3|TRBJ1-2
CAISESTRPGDDGYTF
>-|TRBV3-1|TRBJ2-7
CASSPDWGYEQYF
>medium-sized|TRBV20-1|TRBJ2-1
CSASSFQLTGRAKNEQFF
>-|TRBV6-6|TRBJ2-3
CASSDSSREKGTDTQYF
>-|TRBV20-1|TRBJ2-2
CSARRPGELSF
>large|TRBV13|TRBJ2-1
CASSLTSGSSYNEQFF